This entry lists 8 T cell receptor beta chains sequenced from one sample in a study of technical replicates of blood from four donors. Clones were read by immunoSEQ multiplex PCR, and TCRdb kept only the in-frame ones, dropping some. The sample has tens of thousands of clones; over 75% are singletons. The sequenced sample was T cells isolated from PBMCs. The receptors shown here come from a human donor in good health.

The V call is TRBV6-5, the J call TRBJ2-5; TRBD1 aligns across 8 bases. This CDR3 has 14 residues. The V gene's germline CDR1 is MNHEY and CDR2 SVGAGI. Unmatched junction bases numbered 5, after V lost 2 bases and J lost 6 bases. The CDR3 coding sequence is TGTGCCAGCAGTTACGACAGGGGAAGGCAGACCCAGTACTTC. This sequence encodes CASSYDRGRQTQYF.

V usage is TRBV30 and J usage is TRBJ1-4; D remains unclear. CDR3 length: 13 amino acids. The V gene lost 4 bases and the J gene lost 1 base, with 7 bases spanning the gap. Looked up from germline, CDR1 is GTSNPN and CDR2 is SVGIG (reference sequence). The CDR3: CAWTPGTNEKLFF. As DNA, the CDR3 is TGTGCCTGGACCCCCGGAACTAATGAAAAACTGTTTTTT.

This clone showed up just once. This sequence joins TRBV6-5 and TRBJ2-7; 8 bases agree with TRBD2. CDR3 length: 14 amino acids. The trim removed 3 bases at V and 3 bases at J, leaving 4 bases unmatched. CDR1 is MNHEY, CDR2 SVGAGI, per germline. CDR3 protein: CASSYNGRDYEQYF. CDR3 DNA sequence: TGTGCCAGCAGTTATAACGGGAGGGACTACGAGCAGTACTTC.

The chain uses TRBV7-9 and TRBJ2-7; D is perhaps TRBD1 (6 bases). This CDR3 has 14 residues. Trimming left V 2 bases short and J 4 bases short, with 12 bases between. CDR1 is SEHNR and CDR2 is FQNEAQ in the germline V gene (reference sequence). The CDR3 sequence: CASSLPLTGYEQYF. In nucleotides, the CDR3 is TGTGCCAGCAGCTTACCCTTGACAGGATACGAGCAGTACTTC. Looking up the rest from reference TRBV7-9 and TRBJ2-7 gives the full variable domain: DTGVSQNPRHKITKRGQNVTFRCDPISEHNRLYWYRQTLGQGPEFLTYFQNEAQLEKSRLLSDRFSAERPKGSFSTLEIQRTEQGDSAMYLCASSLPLTGYEQYFGPGTRLTVT.

The chain has TRBV28 and TRBJ2-2, with D hard to call. The ends were cut back, 7 bases at V and 1 base at J, with 4 bases in the middle. CDR3 length: 12 residues. In germline, CDR1 is MDHEN, CDR2 SYDVKM. This CDR3 reads CASIKNTGELFF. The CDR3 nucleotides read TGTGCCAGCATTAAGAACACCGGGGAGCTGTTTTTT. The variable domain in full, completed from reference TRBV28 and TRBJ2-2, reads DVKVTQSSRYLVKRTGEKVFLECVQDMDHENMFWYRQDPGLGLRLIYFSYDVKMKEKGDIPEGYSVSREKKERFSLILESASTNQTSMYLCASIKNTGELFFGEGSRLTVL.

The chain combines TRBV6-1 with TRBJ1-2; TRBD1 is a possible D gene (6 bases). V shed 6 bases and J shed 6 bases, with 14 bases lying between them. Germline-derived CDR1 and CDR2 are MNHNS and SASEGT. This CDR3 spans 13 amino acids. The CDR3 region has the DNA TGTGCCAGCAGGCAAGGAACAGGGAATGGCTACACCTTC. Translation gives CASRQGTGNGYTF.

The rearrangement links TRBV5-4 to TRBJ2-3; no clear D gene. The CDR3 is 15 residues long. CDR1 and CDR2 from the germline V gene are SGHNT and YYREEE (reference sequence). Trimming cost V 0 bases and J 2 bases, with 10 bases left between them. The CDR3 spells CASSLDFTLTDTQYF. CDR3 nucleotides: TGTGCCAGCAGCTTGGACTTTACGCTCACAGATACGCAGTATTTT.

The CDR3 region is CASSVDRGREQYF. The CDR3, as DNA: TGTGCCAGCAGTGTGGACAGGGGTAGGGAGCAGTACTTC. The genes are TRBV6-1 and TRBJ2-7; 9 positions agree with TRBD1. Trimming cost V 4 bases and J 7 bases; bases outside gene matches: 5. This CDR3 has 13 amino acids. CDR1 and CDR2 from the germline V gene are MNHNS and SASEGT.